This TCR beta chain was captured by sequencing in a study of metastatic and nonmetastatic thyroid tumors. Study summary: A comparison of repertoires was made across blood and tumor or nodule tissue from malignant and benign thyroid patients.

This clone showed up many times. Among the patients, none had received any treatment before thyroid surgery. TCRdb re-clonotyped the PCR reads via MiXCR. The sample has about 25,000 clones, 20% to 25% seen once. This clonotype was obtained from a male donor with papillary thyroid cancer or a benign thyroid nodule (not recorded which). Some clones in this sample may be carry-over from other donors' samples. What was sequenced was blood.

The CDR3: CASSPTGFTSSGNTIYF. CDR3 in DNA: TGTGCCAGCAGCCCCACAGGCTTCACCTCCTCTGGAAACACCATATATTTT. The rearrangement joins TRBV3-1 to TRBJ1-3; D might be TRBD1 (5 bases). This CDR3 spans 17 amino acids. Between the trimmed V and J ends, which lost 4 bases and 0 bases, there was a span of 16 bases. Germline CDR1 reads LGHDT; CDR2 reads YNNKEL (reference sequence).